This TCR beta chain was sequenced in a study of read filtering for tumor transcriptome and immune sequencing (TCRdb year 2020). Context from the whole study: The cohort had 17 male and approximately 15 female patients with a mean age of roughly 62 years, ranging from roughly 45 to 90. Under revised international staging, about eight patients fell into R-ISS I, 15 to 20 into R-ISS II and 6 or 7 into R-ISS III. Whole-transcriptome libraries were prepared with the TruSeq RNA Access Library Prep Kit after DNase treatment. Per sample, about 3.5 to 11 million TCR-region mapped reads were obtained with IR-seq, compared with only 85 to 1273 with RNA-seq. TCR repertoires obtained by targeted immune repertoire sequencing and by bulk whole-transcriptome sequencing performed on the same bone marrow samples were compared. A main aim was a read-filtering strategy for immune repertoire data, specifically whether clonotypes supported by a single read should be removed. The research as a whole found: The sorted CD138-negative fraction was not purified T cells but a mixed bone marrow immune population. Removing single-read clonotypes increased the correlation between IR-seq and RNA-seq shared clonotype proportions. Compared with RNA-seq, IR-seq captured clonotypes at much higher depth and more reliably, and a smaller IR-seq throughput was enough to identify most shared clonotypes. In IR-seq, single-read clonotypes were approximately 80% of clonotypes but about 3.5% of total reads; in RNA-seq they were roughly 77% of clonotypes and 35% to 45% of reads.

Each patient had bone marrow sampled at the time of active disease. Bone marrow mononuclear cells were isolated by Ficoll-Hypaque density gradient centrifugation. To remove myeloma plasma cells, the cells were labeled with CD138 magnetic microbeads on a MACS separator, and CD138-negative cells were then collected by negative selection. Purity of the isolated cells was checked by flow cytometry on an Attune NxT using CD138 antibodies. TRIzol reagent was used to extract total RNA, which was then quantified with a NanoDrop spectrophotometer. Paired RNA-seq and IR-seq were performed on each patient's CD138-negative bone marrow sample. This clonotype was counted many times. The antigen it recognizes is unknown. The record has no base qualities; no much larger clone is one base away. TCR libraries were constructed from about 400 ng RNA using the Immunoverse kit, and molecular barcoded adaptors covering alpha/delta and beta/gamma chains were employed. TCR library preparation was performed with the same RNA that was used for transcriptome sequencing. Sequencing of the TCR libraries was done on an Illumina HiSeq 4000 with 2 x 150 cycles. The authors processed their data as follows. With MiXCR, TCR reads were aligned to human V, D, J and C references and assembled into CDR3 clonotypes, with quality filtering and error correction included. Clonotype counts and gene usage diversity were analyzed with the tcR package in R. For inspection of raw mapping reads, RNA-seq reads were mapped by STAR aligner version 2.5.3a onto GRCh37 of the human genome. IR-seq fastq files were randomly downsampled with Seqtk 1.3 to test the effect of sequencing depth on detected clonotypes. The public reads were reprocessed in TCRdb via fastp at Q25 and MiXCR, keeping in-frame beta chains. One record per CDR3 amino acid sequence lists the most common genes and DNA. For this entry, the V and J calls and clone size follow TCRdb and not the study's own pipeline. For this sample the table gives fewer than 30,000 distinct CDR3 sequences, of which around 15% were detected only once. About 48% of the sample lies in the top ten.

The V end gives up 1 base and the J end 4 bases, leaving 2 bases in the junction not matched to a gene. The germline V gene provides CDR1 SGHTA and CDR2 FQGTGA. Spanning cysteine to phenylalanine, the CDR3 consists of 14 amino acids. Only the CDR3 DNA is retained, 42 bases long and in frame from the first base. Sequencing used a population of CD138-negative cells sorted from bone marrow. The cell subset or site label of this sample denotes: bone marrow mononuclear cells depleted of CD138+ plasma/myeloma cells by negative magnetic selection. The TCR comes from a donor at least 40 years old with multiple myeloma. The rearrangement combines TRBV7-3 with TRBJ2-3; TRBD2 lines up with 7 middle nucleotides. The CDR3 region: CASSLSGSADTQYF. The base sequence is TGTGCCAGCAGCTTAAGCGGGAGCGCAGATACGCAGTATTTT.